Detailed here is one T cell receptor beta chain. Its antigen remains unidentified. This entry comes from a study of T cell responses to AZD1222 COVID-19 vaccine. Notes on the study in general: White British ancestry dominated among donors, who included more females, and clonal diversity was possibly underestimated.

The CDR3 runs to 14 residues. V lost 7 bases and J lost 10, with 20 bases in between. Germline loops: CDR1 MNHEY, CDR2 SVGEGT. Profiled with immunoSEQ multiplex PCR; TCRdb holds only in-frame clones, not every one. The sample shows some 120,000 clones, 80% to 95% of them seen only once. The chain combines TRBV6-2 or TRBV6-3 with TRBJ2-1; D might be TRBD1 or TRBD2, each matching 5 bases. The TCR originated in an adult who received the MenACWY meningococcal vaccine as a control. Material: peripheral blood, obtained 28 days after the second dose of the MenACWY control vaccine. DNA of the CDR3: TGTGCCAGCACCCCTAGAGGGGCGCCTCCAGAGCAGTTCTTC. This encodes CASTPRGAPPEQFF.